The TCR beta chain under discussion was sequenced for a study of blood T cell repertoires in COVID-19. At the level of the study: The analysed material was cDNA or gDNA that came from T cells, B-cell-depleted T cells, or PBMCs.

Germline CDR1 is SQVTM and CDR2 is ANQGSEA. This CDR3 spans 13 amino acids. Trimming took off 6 bases at V and 1 base at J, with 12 bases between the two ends. The repertoire was sequenced with immunoSEQ multiplex PCR; TCRdb's copy has only in-frame clones and lacks some. The sample comprises roughly 200,000 clones, nearly 90% of which are singletons, and approximately 0.64% rests with the top ten. The sequence came from a man aged 50-60 years with acute or convalescent COVID-19. Material for sequencing was peripheral blood. The chain joins TRBV29-1 to TRBJ2-5; a weak D match, TRBD2 (5 bases). CDR3 sequence (DNA): TGCAGCGTCTTGACTACCACCCAAGAGACCCAGTACTTC. Its protein product is CSVLTTTQETQYF.